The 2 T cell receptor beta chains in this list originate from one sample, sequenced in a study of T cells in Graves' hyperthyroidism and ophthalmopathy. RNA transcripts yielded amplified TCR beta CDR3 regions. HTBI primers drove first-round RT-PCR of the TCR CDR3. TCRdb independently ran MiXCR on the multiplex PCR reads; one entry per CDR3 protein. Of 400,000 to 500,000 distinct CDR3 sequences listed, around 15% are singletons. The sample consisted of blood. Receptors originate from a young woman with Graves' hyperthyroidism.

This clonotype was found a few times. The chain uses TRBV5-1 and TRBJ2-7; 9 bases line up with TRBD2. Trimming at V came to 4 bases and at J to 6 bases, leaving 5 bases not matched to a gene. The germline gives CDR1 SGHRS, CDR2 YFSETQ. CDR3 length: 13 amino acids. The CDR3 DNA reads TGCGCCAGCAGCCTGGGGACTAGCTGCGAGCAGTACTTC. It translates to CASSLGTSCEQYF.

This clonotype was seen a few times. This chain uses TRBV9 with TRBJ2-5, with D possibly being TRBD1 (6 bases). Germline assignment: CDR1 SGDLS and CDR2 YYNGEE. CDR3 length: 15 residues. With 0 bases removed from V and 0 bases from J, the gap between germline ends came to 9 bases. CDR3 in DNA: TGTGCCAGCAGCGTAGGAGGACAGTACCAAGAGACCCAGTACTTC. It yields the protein CASSVGGQYQETQYF.